Listed below are T cell receptor beta chains from one sample, sequenced in a study of T cell responses to AZD1222 COVID-19 vaccine. Assay: immunoSEQ multiplex PCR; the TCRdb copy retains only in-frame clones and omits some. In the table there are 120,000 to 150,000 clones, under 95% of which are singletons. The sample in question was peripheral blood, obtained on day 0 of AZD1222 vaccination. These receptors came from an adult in good health. The conserved cysteine and the conserved F or W are not part of the CDR3 here.

J gene: TRBJ2-1
CDR3 length: 13
V gene: TRBV28
CDR3 protein: ATLAGALSYNEQF

J gene: TRBJ1-1
CDR3 length: 11
V gene: TRBV18
CDR3 protein: ASSPGDFAEAF

J gene: TRBJ2-1
CDR3 length: 15
V gene: TRBV28
CDR3 protein: ASSGGIGGTSYNEQF

J gene: TRBJ2-7
CDR3 length: 13
V gene: TRBV6-5
CDR3 protein: ASSHTAGRLYEQY

J gene: TRBJ2-2
CDR3 length: 14
V gene: TRBV6-4
CDR3 protein: ASSDSGAANTGELF

J gene: TRBJ2-1
CDR3 length: 12
V gene: TRBV5-1
CDR3 protein: ASSPEPRDNEQF

J gene: TRBJ1-1
CDR3 length: 12
V gene: TRBV19
CDR3 protein: ASKMDRSNTEAF

J gene: TRBJ1-6
CDR3 length: 13
V gene: TRBV28
CDR3 protein: ASSLSAGADSPLH

J gene: TRBJ2-1
CDR3 length: 14
V gene: TRBV4-3
CDR3 protein: ASSPQTGTPYNEQF

J gene: TRBJ1-1
CDR3 length: 10
V gene: TRBV28
CDR3 protein: ASNQGSFEAF

J gene: TRBJ2-7
CDR3 length: 14
V gene: TRBV7-9
CDR3 protein: ASSLASGPGSYEQY

J gene: TRBJ2-3
CDR3 length: 14
V gene: TRBV7-9
CDR3 protein: ASSLGGPVSTDTQY

J gene: TRBJ2-2
CDR3 length: 13
V gene: TRBV6-5
CDR3 protein: ASSRQGGNTGELF

J gene: TRBJ1-4
CDR3 length: 13
V gene: TRBV7-8
CDR3 protein: ASSLGSSTNEKLF

J gene: TRBJ2-7
CDR3 length: 14
V gene: TRBV5-8
CDR3 protein: ASSPRVVSRSDEQY

J gene: TRBJ2-3
CDR3 length: 14
V gene: TRBV28
CDR3 protein: ASSPRTSLVTDTQY

J gene: TRBJ2-1
CDR3 length: 14
V gene: TRBV7-8
CDR3 protein: ASSLALTVPYNEQF

J gene: TRBJ1-2
CDR3 length: 11
V gene: TRBV5-5
CDR3 protein: ASSPGGGIGYT

J gene: TRBJ2-1
CDR3 length: 12
V gene: TRBV28
CDR3 protein: ASRGGDTINEQF

J gene: TRBJ1-4
CDR3 length: 11
V gene: TRBV12-3/TRBV12-4
CDR3 protein: ATRSFSDEKLF

J gene: TRBJ1-2
CDR3 length: 12
V gene: TRBV5-5
CDR3 protein: ASSRLQYNYGYT

J gene: TRBJ1-3
CDR3 length: 13
V gene: TRBV7-2
CDR3 protein: ASSWSGNSGNTIY

J gene: TRBJ2-1
CDR3 length: 13
V gene: TRBV27
CDR3 protein: ASSFTSGSYNEQF

J gene: TRBJ2-2
CDR3 length: 11
V gene: TRBV6-2/TRBV6-3
CDR3 protein: ASSYSETGELF

J gene: TRBJ2-7
CDR3 length: 13
V gene: TRBV5-5
CDR3 protein: ASSPEVAVGNEQY

J gene: TRBJ2-3
CDR3 length: 16
V gene: TRBV19
CDR3 protein: ASSIDGPSRGGTDTQY

J gene: TRBJ2-5
CDR3 length: 13
V gene: TRBV28
CDR3 protein: ASSPWDSHHKTQY

J gene: TRBJ2-3
CDR3 length: 16
V gene: TRBV18
CDR3 protein: ASSPATRGRGHTDTQY